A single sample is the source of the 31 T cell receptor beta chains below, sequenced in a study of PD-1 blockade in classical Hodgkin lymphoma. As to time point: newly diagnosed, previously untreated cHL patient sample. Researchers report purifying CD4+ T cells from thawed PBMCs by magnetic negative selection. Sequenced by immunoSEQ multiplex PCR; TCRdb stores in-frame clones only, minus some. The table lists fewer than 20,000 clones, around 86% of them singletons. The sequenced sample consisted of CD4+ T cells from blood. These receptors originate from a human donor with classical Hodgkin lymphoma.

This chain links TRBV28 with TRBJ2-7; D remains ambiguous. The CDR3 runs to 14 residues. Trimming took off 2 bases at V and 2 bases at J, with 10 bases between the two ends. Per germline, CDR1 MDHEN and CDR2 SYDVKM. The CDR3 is CASSLTGSTYEQYF. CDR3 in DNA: TGTGCCAGCAGTTTAACCGGGTCCACCTACGAGCAGTACTTC.

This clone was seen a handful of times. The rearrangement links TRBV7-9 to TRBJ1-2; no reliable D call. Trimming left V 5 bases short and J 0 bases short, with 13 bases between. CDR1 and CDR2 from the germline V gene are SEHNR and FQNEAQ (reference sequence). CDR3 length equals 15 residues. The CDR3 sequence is CASSPTSLTNYGYTF. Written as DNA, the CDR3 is TGTGCCAGCAGCCCCACAAGCCTAACTAACTATGGCTACACCTTC.

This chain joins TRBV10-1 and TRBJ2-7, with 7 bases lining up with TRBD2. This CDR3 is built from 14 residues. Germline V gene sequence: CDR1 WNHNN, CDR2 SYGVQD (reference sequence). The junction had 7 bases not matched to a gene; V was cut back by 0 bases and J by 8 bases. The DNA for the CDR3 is TGCGCCAGCAGTGAGTCGAGCGGGAAAACAAAGCAGTACTTC. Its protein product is CASSESSGKTKQYF.

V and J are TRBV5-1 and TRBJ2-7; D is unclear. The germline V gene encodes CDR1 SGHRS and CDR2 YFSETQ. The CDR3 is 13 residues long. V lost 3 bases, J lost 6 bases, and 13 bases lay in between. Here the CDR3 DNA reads TGCGCCAGCAGCTCCCTCCAAGGTGGCGAGCAGTACTTC. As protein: CASSSLQGGEQYF.

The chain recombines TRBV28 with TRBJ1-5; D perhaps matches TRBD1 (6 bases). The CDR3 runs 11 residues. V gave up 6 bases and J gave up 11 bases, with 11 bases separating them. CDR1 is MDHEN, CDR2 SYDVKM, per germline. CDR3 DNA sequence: TGTGCCAGCAGGAAAAGGGGGACCCAGCATTTT. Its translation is CASRKRGTQHF.

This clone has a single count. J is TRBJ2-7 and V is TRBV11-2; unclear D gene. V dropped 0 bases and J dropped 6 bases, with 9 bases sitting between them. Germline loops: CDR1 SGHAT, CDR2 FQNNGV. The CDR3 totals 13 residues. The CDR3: CASSLEFRGEQYF. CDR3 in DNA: TGTGCCAGCAGCTTAGAGTTTCGAGGCGAGCAGTACTTC.

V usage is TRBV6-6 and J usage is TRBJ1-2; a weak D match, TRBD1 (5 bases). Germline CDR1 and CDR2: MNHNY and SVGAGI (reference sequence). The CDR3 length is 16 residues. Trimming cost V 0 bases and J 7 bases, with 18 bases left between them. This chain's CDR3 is CASSYSAGGEGGGYTF. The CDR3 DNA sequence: TGTGCCAGCAGTTACTCCGCCGGGGGGGAGGGCGGTGGCTACACCTTC.

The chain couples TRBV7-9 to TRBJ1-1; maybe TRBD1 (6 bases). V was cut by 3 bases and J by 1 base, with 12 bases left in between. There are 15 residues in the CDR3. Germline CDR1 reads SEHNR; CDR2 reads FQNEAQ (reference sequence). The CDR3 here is CASSFAGTKNTEAFF. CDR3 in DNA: TGTGCCAGCAGCTTCGCCGGGACAAAGAACACTGAAGCTTTCTTT.

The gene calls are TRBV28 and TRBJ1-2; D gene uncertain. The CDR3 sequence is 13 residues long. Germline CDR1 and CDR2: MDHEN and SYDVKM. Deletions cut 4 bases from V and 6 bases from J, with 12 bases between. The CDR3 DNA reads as TGTGCCAGCAGTTCGGGTCTACTCAATGGCTACACCTTC. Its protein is CASSSGLLNGYTF.

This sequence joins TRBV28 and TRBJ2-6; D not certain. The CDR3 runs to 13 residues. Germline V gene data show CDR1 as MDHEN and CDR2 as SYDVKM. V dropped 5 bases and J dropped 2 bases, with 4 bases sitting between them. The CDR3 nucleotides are TGTGCCAGCAGTGGGCCTGGGGCCAACGTCCTGACTTTC. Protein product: CASSGPGANVLTF.

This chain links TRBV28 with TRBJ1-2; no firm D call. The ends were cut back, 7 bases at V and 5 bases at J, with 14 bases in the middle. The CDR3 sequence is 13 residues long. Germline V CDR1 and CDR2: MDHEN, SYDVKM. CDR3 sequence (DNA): TGTGCCAGCAAGTCAGAGGGCGCATATGGCTACACCTTC. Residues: CASKSEGAYGYTF.

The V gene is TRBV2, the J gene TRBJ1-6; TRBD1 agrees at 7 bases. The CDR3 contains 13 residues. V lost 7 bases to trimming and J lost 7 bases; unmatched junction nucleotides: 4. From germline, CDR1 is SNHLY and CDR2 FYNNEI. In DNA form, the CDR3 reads TGTGCCAGCAAGGAGACAGGGAATTCACCCCTCCACTTT. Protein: CASKETGNSPLHF.

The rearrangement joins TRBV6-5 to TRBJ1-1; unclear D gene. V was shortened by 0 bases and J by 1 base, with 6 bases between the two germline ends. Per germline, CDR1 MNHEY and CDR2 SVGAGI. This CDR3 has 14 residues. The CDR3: CASSYSAGNTEAFF. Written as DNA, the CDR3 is TGTGCCAGCAGTTACTCGGCGGGGAACACTGAAGCTTTCTTT.

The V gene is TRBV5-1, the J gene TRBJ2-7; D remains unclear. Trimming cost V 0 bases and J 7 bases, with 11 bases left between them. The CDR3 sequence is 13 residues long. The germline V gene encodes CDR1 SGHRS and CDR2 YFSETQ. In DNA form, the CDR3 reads TGCGCCAGCAGCTTGGTGCAGGCCGGGGAGCAGTACTTC. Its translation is CASSLVQAGEQYF.

CDR3 residues: CAPYRQAIYEQYF. The CDR3, as DNA: TGTGCCCCATACAGACAGGCAATCTACGAGCAGTACTTC. The chain links TRBV27 to TRBJ2-7; D may be TRBD1 (6 bases). From germline, CDR1 is MNHEY and CDR2 SMNVEV (reference sequence). Trimming cost V 11 bases and J 3 bases, with 17 bases left between them. CDR3 length equals 13 residues.

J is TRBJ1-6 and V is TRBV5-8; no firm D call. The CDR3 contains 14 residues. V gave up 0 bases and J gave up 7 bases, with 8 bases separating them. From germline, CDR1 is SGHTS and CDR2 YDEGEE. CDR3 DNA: TGTGCCAGCAGCTTGGCTCGGGCAAATTCACCCCTCCACTTT. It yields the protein CASSLARANSPLHF.

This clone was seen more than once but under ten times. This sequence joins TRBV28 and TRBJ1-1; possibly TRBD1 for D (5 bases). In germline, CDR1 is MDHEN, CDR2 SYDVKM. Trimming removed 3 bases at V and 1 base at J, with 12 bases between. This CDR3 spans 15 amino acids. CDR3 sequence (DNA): TGTGCCAGCAGTTTCGGCCCACAGGAGAACACTGAAGCTTTCTTT. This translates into CASSFGPQENTEAFF. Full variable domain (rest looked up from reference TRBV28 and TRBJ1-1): DVKVTQSSRYLVKRTGEKVFLECVQDMDHENMFWYRQDPGLGLRLIYFSYDVKMKEKGDIPEGYSVSREKKERFSLILESASTNQTSMYLCASSFGPQENTEAFFGQGTRLTVV.

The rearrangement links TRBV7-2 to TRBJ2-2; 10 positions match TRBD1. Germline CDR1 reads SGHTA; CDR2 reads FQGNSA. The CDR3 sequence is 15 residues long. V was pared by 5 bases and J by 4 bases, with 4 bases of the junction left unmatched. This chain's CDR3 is CASSARTGGTGELFF. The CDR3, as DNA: TGTGCCAGCAGCGCACGGACAGGGGGCACCGGGGAGCTGTTTTTT.

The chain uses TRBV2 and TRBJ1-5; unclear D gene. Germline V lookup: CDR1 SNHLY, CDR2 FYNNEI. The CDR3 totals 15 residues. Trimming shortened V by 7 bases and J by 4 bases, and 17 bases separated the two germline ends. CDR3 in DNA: TGTGCCAGCAACAACTTAGAGGGCGTAAATCAGCCCCAGCATTTT. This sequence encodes CASNNLEGVNQPQHF.

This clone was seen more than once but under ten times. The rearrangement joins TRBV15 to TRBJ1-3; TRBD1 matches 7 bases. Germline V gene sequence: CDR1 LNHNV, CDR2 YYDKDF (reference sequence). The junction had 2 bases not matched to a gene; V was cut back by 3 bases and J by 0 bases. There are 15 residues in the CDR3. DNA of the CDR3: TGTGCCACCAGCAGGGGGACAGCCTCTGGAAACACCATATATTTT. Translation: CATSRGTASGNTIYF.

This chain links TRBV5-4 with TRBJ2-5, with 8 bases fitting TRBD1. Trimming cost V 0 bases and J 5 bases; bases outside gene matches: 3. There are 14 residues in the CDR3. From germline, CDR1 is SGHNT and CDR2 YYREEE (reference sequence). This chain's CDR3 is CASSLGTGGETQYF. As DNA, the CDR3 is TGTGCCAGCAGCTTGGGCACAGGGGGTGAGACCCAGTACTTC.

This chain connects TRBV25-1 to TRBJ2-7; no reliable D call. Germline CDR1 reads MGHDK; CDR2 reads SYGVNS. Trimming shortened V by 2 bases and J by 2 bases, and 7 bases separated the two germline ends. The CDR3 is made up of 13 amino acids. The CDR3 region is CASSESSPYEQYF. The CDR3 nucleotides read TGTGCCAGCAGTGAAAGCTCCCCCTACGAGCAGTACTTC.

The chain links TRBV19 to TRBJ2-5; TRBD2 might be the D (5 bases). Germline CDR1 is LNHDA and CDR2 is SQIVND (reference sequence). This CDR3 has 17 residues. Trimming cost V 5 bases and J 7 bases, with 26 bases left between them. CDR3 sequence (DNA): TGTGCCAGTAGTGTTGCCGTAGATCCGGGGTCCGGAGGGACCCAGTACTTC. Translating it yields CASSVAVDPGSGGTQYF.

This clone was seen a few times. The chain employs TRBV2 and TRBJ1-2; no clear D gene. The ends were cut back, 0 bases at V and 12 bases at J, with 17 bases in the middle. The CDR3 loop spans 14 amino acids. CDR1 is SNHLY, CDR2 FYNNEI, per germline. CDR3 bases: TGTGCCAGCAGTGAAGCTAGAGGCAGGTTGATCGACACCTTC. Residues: CASSEARGRLIDTF.

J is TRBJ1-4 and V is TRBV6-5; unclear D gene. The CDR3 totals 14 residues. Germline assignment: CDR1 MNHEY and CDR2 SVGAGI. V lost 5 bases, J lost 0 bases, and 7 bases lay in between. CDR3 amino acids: CASSPRTTNEKLFF. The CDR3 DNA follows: TGTGCCAGCAGTCCCAGGACAACTAATGAAAAACTGTTTTTT.

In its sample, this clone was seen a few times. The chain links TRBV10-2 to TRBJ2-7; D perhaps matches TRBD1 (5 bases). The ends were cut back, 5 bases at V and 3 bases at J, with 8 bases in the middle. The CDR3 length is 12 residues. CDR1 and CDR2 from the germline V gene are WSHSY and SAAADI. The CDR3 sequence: CASSLTDYEQYF. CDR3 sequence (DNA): TGCGCCAGCAGTCTGACAGACTACGAGCAGTACTTC.

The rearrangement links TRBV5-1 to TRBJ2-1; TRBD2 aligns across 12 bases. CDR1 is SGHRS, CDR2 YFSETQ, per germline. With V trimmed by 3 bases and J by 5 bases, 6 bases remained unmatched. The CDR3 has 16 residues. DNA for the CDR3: TGCGCCAGCAGCTGGGGGCGACTAGCGGGGGACAATGAGCAGTTCTTC. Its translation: CASSWGRLAGDNEQFF.

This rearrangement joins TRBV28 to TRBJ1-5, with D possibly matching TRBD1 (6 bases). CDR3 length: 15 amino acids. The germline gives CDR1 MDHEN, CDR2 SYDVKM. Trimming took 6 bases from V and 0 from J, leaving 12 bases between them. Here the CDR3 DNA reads TGTGCCAGCAGACGAACAGGGTATAGCAATCAGCCCCAGCATTTT. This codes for CASRRTGYSNQPQHF.

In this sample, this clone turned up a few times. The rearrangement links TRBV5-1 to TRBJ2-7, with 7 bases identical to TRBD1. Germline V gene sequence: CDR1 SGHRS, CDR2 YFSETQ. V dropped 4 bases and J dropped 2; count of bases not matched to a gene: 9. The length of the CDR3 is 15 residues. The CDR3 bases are TGCGCCAGCAGCCCGCCGGGACAGATTACCTACGAGCAGTACTTC. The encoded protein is CASSPPGQITYEQYF.

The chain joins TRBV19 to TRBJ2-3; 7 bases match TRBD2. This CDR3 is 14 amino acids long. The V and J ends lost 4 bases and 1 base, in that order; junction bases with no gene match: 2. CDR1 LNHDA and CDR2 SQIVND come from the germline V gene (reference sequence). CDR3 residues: CASSTSGGTDTQYF. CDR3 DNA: TGTGCCAGTAGTACTAGCGGCGGCACAGATACGCAGTATTTT. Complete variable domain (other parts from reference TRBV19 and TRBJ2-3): DGGITQSPKYLFRKEGQNVTLSCEQNLNHDAMYWYRQDPGQGLRLIYYSQIVNDFQKGDIAEGYSVSREKKESFPLTVTSAQKNPTAFYLCASSTSGGTDTQYFGPGTRLTVL.

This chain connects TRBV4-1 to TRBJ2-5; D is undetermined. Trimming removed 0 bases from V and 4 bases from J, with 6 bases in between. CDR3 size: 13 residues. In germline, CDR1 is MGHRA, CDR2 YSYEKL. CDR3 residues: CASSQEHRETQYF. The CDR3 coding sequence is TGCGCCAGCAGCCAAGAACACCGAGAGACCCAGTACTTC.